The T cell receptor (beta chain) described here comes from a study of T cells in Graves' hyperthyroidism and ophthalmopathy. Study results and limitations: Ophthalmopathy onset followed model prediction by a median around 6.6 months.

TCR beta CDR3 region amplification was performed from RNA transcripts. The study used the HTBI primer set for a first-round RT-PCR of the TCR CDR3. TCRdb re-derived calls from the multiplex PCR reads in MiXCR, one entry per CDR3 protein. The sample holds 650,000 to 850,000 distinct CDR3 sequences, 18% seen once. This CDR3 contains 13 residues. J gave up 8 bases and V 7 bases, and 7 bases lay outside the gene matches. Per the germline V gene, CDR1 is SGHAT and CDR2 is FQNNGV. For this clonotype: The antigen is not known.

The sequenced sample consisted of blood. The rearrangement joins TRBV11-2 to TRBJ2-1, with 8 positions matching TRBD2. The receptor was derived from a woman aged 45-60 years with Graves' hyperthyroidism that later progressed to Graves' ophthalmopathy. The CDR3 spells CASNGRGGHEQFF. CDR3 nucleotide sequence: TGTGCCAGCAACGGCCGGGGGGGCCATGAGCAGTTCTTC.